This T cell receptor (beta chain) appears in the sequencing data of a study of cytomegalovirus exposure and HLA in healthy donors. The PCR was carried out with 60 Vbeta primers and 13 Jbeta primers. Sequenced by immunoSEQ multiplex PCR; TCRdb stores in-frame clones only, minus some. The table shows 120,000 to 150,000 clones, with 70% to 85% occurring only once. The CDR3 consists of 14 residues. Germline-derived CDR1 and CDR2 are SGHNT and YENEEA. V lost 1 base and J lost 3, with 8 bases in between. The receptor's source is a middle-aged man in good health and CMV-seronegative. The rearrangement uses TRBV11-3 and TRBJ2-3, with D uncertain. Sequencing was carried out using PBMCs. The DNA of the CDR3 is TGTGCCAGCAGCTTAGGGCAGAAGACAGATACGCAGTATTTT. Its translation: CASSLGQKTDTQYF.